Each of the 18 T cell receptor beta chains below was sequenced from the same sample in a study of T cell responses to AZD1222 COVID-19 vaccine (TCRdb year 2021). Library creation used the immunoSEQ multiplex PCR assay. TCRdb's version of the immuneACCESS table is confined to in-frame rearrangements and falls short of the full clone set. An unresolved V gene accounts for under half of the shortfall where checked; the remainder is of unknown origin. The sample table records about 120,000 clones; approximately 90% of these occur just once. The ten largest make up roughly 3.6% of the sample. The meaning of the sample's time point label: baseline before first vaccination. The material sequenced was peripheral blood, taken on day 0 of AZD1222 vaccination. These receptors were taken from an adult in good health.

The V gene is TRBV3-1 (or the pseudogene TRBV3-2), the J gene TRBJ1-4; D not certain. Trimming pared 0 bases from V and 7 bases from J, leaving 18 bases between. The length of the CDR3 is 17 residues. Germline CDR1 LGHDT, CDR2 YNNKEL (reference sequence). The CDR3 sequence: CASSQDFGSGGAEKLFF. CDR3 DNA: TGTGCCAGCAGCCAAGATTTTGGGTCGGGTGGTGCTGAAAAACTGTTTTTT.

This chain links TRBV18 with TRBJ1-2, with 8 bases identical to TRBD1. V shed 3 bases, J shed 4 bases, and the junction held 7 bases outside the gene matches. The CDR3 loop spans 15 amino acids. CDR1 and CDR2 from the germline V gene are KGHSH and LQKENI. CDR3 sequence reads: CASSPGQGGTYGYTF. The CDR3 coding sequence is TGTGCCAGCTCACCCGGACAGGGCGGGACCTATGGCTACACCTTC.

This chain connects TRBV15 to TRBJ1-1, with D possibly being TRBD1 (6 bases). This CDR3 contains 14 residues. V lost 7 bases to trimming and J lost 6 bases, with 18 bases between them. Germline CDR1 and CDR2: LNHNV and YYDKDF (reference sequence). This CDR3 is CATKVQGTPAEAFF. Here the CDR3 DNA reads TGTGCCACCAAAGTCCAGGGGACTCCCGCTGAAGCTTTCTTT.

J is TRBJ1-1 and V is TRBV6-5; TRBD1 matches 7 bases. Per germline, CDR1 MNHEY and CDR2 SVGAGI. CDR3 length: 13 amino acids. The trim removed 6 bases at V and 4 bases at J, leaving 5 bases unmatched. The CDR3 DNA sequence: TGTGCCAGCAGGGAGGGGGCGGGCACTGAAGCTTTCTTT. It translates to CASREGAGTEAFF.

The chain links TRBV6-4 to TRBJ1-2, with D possibly being TRBD1 (6 bases). Germline CDR1 MRHNA, CDR2 SNTAGT. The CDR3 runs 15 residues. V lost 5 bases to trimming and J lost 2 bases, with 15 bases between them. This CDR3 is CASSQEAGANYGYTF. The CDR3 nucleotides are TGTGCCAGCAGTCAGGAGGCAGGGGCAAACTATGGCTACACCTTC.

This chain links TRBV4-3 with TRBJ2-7; D is unresolved. CDR1 and CDR2 from the germline V gene are LGHNA and YSLEER. The CDR3 totals 15 residues. Between the trimmed V and J ends, which lost 4 bases and 6 bases, there was a span of 19 bases. CDR3 protein: CASSRLPDGVFEQYF. CDR3 bases: TGCGCCAGCAGCCGCCTTCCGGACGGAGTATTCGAGCAGTACTTC.

J is TRBJ2-1 and V is TRBV5-4, with 12 bases that match TRBD2. There are 14 residues in the CDR3. V dropped 7 bases and J dropped 7; count of bases not matched to a gene: 6. CDR1 and CDR2 from the germline V gene are SGHNT and YYREEE (reference sequence). The CDR3 region has the DNA TGTGCCAGCCGAGCTAGCGGGGGGGCAAATGAGCAGTTCTTC. Amino acid sequence: CASRASGGANEQFF.

The CDR3, as DNA: TGCGCCAGCAGCCAAGGGGACAGAAATAACTATGGCTACACCTTC. Protein: CASSQGDRNNYGYTF. The gene calls are TRBV4-3 and TRBJ1-2, with TRBD1 identical over 7 bases. The CDR3 spans 15 residues. The germline V gene encodes CDR1 LGHNA and CDR2 YSLEER. With 1 base clipped from V and 1 base from J, the junction kept 3 bases outside the gene matches.

The CDR3 loop is CSASPAGAWTEAFF. CDR3 sequence (DNA): TGCAGTGCTAGTCCCGCAGGGGCATGGACTGAAGCTTTCTTT. The chain carries TRBV20-1 and TRBJ1-1, with a weak D call TRBD1 (6 bases). The CDR3 covers 14 residues. Germline CDR1 DFQATT, CDR2 SNEGSKA (reference sequence). Trimming took 3 bases from V and 5 from J, leaving 16 bases between them.

This clone was counted between two and nine times. This chain joins TRBV27 and TRBJ1-6; D might be TRBD1 (5 bases). The CDR3 runs 12 residues. CDR1 and CDR2 from the germline V gene are MNHEY and SMNVEV (reference sequence). V lost 5 bases and J lost 10, with 9 bases in between. In DNA, the CDR3 is TGTGCCAGCAGTCTCGCAGGGTCACCCCTCCACTTT. This encodes CASSLAGSPLHF.

This clone is judged medium-sized. The V and J genes are TRBV6-4 and TRBJ2-2; 8 positions match TRBD2. The V segment lost 3 bases and the J segment 1 base; nucleotides outside the gene matches: 4. CDR3 length equals 16 residues. Germline V CDR1 and CDR2: MRHNA, SNTAGT. CDR3 DNA sequence: TGTGCCAGCAGTGATCTCGCGGGGGGGAACACCGGGGAGCTGTTTTTT. This translates into CASSDLAGGNTGELFF.

The V call is TRBV12-3 or TRBV12-4, the J call TRBJ1-1; no definite D call. Trimming took off 1 base at V and 5 bases at J, with 5 bases between the two ends. CDR3 length equals 12 residues. This CDR3 reads CASSLVSTEAFF. As DNA, the CDR3 is TGTGCCAGCAGTTTAGTTAGTACTGAAGCTTTCTTT.

The chain's CDR3 is CASSYYSGMETQYF. Written as DNA, the CDR3 is TGTGCCAGCAGTTATTATTCAGGGATGGAGACCCAGTACTTC. The gene calls are TRBV6-5 and TRBJ2-5; tentative D call: TRBD1 (5 bases). The CDR3 covers 14 residues. Between the trimmed V and J ends, which lost 3 bases and 5 bases, there was a span of 13 bases. Germline V CDR1 and CDR2: MNHEY, SVGAGI.

The V and J genes are TRBV13 and TRBJ2-7; tentative D call: TRBD2 (5 bases). V gave up 0 bases and J gave up 3 bases, with 12 bases separating them. Germline values: CDR1 PRHDT, CDR2 FYEKMQ (reference sequence). The CDR3 contains 15 residues. The CDR3 region has the DNA TGTGCCAGCAGCTTAGGGCAGCCGGAGGTCTACGAGCAGTACTTC. Residues: CASSLGQPEVYEQYF.

This sequence joins TRBV6-1 and TRBJ2-2; tentatively, D is TRBD1 or TRBD2 (5 bases each). The CDR3 length is 16 residues. From germline, CDR1 is MNHNS and CDR2 SASEGT. Trimming left V 2 bases short and J 2 bases short, with 12 bases between. The CDR3 reads CASSEWGFQNTGELFF. CDR3 in DNA: TGTGCCAGCAGTGAATGGGGGTTCCAAAACACCGGGGAGCTGTTTTTT.

CDR3 loop: CASSLTGGAGLGKNIQYF. DNA of the CDR3: TGTGCCAGCAGCTTGACTGGGGGGGCCGGTCTTGGCAAAAACATTCAGTACTTC. The chain couples TRBV5-6 to TRBJ2-4; a weak D match, TRBD2 (7 bases). Deletions cut 1 base from V and 3 bases from J, with 20 bases between. The germline V gene encodes CDR1 SGHDT and CDR2 YYEEEE. This CDR3 is 18 amino acids long. Using reference TRBV5-6 and TRBJ2-4 for the parts outside the CDR3, the full variable domain is DAGVTQSPTHLIKTRGQQVTLRCSPKSGHDTVSWYQQALGQGPQFIFQYYEEEERQRGNFPDRFSGHQFPNYSSELNVNALLLGDSALYLCASSLTGGAGLGKNIQYFGAGTRLSVL.

The chain employs TRBV9 and TRBJ2-2, with D possibly being TRBD1 (6 bases). The CDR3 covers 14 residues. V shed 1 base and J shed 6 bases, with 10 bases lying between them. Germline-derived CDR1 and CDR2 are SGDLS and YYNGEE. This chain's CDR3 is CASSVLGGSGELFF. CDR3 bases: TGTGCCAGCAGCGTACTAGGGGGTTCCGGGGAGCTGTTTTTT.

Notes on this clone: The identical CDR3 is also encoded by other nucleotide sequences in the sample. The chain has TRBV7-3 and TRBJ1-6, with 10 nucleotides matching TRBD1. Germline V gene data show CDR1 as SGHTA and CDR2 as FQGTGA. There are 15 residues in the CDR3. V lost 4 bases to trimming and J lost 7 bases; unmatched junction nucleotides: 4. CDR3 region: CASSWTGGGNSPLHF. As DNA, the CDR3 is TGTGCCAGCAGCTGGACAGGGGGTGGCAATTCACCCCTCCACTTT.